This T cell receptor (beta chain) originates from a study of shared clonotypes between healthy human individuals. Notes on this clone: Its antigen remains unknown.

Study-level points and caveats: The study found roughly 5% of naive CD4 clonotypes shared across a handful of donors.

J lost 7 bases, V lost 1 base, and 3 bases had no gene match. The CDR3 contains 14 residues. CDR1 is MNHEY and CDR2 is SMNVEV in the germline V gene (reference sequence). The method was immunoSEQ multiplex PCR; TCRdb's version includes in-frame clones alone and lacks a portion of them. There are some 1.5 million clones in the sample; 95% to 97% occur only once, and 1% to 1.5% lies in the top ten. The chain links TRBV27 to TRBJ1-5, with 8 bases fitting TRBD1. The TCR was taken from a man aged 25 to 45 in good health. Sequencing was carried out using naive CD4+ T cells sorted from blood. The subset is: CD45RA+ positively selected. CDR3 region: CASSLLGQGQPQHF. The DNA of the CDR3 is TGTGCCAGCAGTTTATTAGGACAGGGACAGCCCCAGCATTTT.